The entry below gives a single T cell receptor (beta chain) sequence along with its context. The sample is drawn from a study of blood T cell repertoires in COVID-19. The wider study: From T cells, B-cell-depleted T cells, or PBMCs came the material, which was cDNA or gDNA.

Original processing notes: Estimates of nucleated cell counts were drawn from the amplification of reference gene primers. Generated by immunoSEQ multiplex PCR, the TCRdb table keeps only in-frame clones and is missing some. The V and J calls and clone size were taken over from that table, and D and trimming were inferred from the DNA. The sample carries tens of thousands of clones, 65% to 90% recorded once. With V trimmed by 3 bases and J by 4 bases, 1 base remained unmatched. The CDR3 has 13 amino acids. Germline CDR1 SGHVS, CDR2 FNYEAQ. The clonotype was recovered from a human donor in a cohort sampled during active COVID-19. Sequencing used peripheral blood. This chain uses TRBV7-6 with TRBJ2-5; TRBD1 matches at 8 bases. CDR3: CASSFDRGETQYF. In nucleotides, the CDR3 is TGTGCCAGCAGCTTTGACAGGGGAGAGACCCAGTACTTC. Full variable domain (remainder filled in from reference TRBV7-6 and TRBJ2-5): GAGVSQSPRYKVTKRGQDVALRCDPISGHVSLYWYRQALGQGPEFLTYFNYEAQQDKSGLPNDRFSAERPEGSISTLTIQRTEQRDSAMYRCASSFDRGETQYFGPGTRLLVL.